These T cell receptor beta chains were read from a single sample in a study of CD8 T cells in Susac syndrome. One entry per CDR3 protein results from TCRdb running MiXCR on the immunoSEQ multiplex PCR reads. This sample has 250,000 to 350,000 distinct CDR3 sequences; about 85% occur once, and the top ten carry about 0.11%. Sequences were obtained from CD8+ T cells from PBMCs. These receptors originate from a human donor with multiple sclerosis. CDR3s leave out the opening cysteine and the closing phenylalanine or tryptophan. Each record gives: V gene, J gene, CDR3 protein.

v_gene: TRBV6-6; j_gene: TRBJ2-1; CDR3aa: ASSKQGFYEQF
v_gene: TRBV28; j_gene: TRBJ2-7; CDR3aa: ASSPDGQALSYEQY
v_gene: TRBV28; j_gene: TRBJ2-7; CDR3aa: ASSYSDSWEQY
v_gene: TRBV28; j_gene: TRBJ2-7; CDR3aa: ASSSRRTGDEQY
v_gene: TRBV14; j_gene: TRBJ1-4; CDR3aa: ASSQAEAGNEKLF
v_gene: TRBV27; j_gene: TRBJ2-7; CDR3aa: ASSPREGFYEQY
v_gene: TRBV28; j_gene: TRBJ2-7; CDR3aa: ASSLAPKTYEQY
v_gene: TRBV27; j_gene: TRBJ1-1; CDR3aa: ASSLLGAPTEAF
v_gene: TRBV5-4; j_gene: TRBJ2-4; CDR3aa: ASSFTTPYLAKNIQY
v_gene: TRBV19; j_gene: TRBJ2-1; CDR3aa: ASRISSGSYNEQF
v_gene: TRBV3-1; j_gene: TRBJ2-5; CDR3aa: ASSPRLSGQETQY
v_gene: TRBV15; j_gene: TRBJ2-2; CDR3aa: ATSRDRGDSPELF
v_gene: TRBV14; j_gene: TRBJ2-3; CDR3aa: ASSLLLVNLATDTQY
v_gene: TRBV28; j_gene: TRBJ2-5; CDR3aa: ASSLTTGGMETQY
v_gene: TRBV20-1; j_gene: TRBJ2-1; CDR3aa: SARPAASGRPEQF
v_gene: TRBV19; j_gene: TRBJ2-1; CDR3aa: ASSRYLDGQKWEF
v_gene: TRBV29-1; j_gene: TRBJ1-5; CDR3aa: SVGERGNQPQH
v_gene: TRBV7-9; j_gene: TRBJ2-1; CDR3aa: ASSGTMAGSYNEQF
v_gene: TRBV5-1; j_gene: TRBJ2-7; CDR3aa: ASSWKQGTTYEQY
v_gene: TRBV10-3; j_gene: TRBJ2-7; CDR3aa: AISEGTTYEQY
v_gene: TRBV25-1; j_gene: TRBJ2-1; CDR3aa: ASSLPGNEQF
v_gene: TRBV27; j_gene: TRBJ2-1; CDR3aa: ASSLGTGVTYNEQF
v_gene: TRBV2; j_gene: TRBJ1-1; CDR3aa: ASSVTGEVYTEAF
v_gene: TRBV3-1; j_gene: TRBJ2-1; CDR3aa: ASSQVGGGALEQF
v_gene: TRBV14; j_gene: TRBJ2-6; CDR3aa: ASSETGGTGANVLT
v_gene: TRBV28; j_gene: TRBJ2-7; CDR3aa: ASSPWTGYEQY
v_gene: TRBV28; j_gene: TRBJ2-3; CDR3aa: ASSTHRSSSTDTQY
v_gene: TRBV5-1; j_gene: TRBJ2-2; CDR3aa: ASSSGHGELF
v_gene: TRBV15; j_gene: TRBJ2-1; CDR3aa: ATSSQVSSYNEQF
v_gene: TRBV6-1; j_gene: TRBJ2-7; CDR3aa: ASSEQGTEQY
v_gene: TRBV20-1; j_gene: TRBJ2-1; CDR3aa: SASSGTSGIYEQF
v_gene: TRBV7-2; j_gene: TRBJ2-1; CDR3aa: ASSSNLLNEQF
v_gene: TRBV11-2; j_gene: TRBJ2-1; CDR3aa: ASSLEGGDEQF
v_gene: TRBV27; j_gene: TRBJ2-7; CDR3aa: ASSLSPGTSRYEQY
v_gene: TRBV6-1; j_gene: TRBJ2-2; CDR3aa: ASSERQHTGELF
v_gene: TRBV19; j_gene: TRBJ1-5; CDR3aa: ASHPDRVKNQPQH
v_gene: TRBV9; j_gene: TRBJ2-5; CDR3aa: ASSPSSGSGETQY
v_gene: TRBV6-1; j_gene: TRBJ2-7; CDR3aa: ASASWTGGRYEQY
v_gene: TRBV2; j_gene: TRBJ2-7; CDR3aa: ASETYRVGGIDAYEQY
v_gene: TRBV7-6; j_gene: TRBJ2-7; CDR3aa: ASSTKRQGVYEQH
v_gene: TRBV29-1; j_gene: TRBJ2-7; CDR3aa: SVESQGAYEQY
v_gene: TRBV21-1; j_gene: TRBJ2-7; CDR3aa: ASSIGQGACEQY
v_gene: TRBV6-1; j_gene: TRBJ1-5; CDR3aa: ASSEREGPIQPQH
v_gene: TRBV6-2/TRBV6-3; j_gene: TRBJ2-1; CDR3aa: ASSYPTSGGYNEQF
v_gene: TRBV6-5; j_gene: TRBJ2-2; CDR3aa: AGSYSGENTGELF
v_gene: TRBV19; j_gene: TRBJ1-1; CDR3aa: ASSMIQGAGVLGEAF